A selection of T cell receptor beta chains follows, all from one sample in a study of PD-1 blockade in classical Hodgkin lymphoma. TCRdb keeps only in-frame clones here, not all; method: immunoSEQ multiplex PCR. The repertoire holds more than 25,000 clones, with about nine tenths as singletons. The specimen was peripheral blood mononuclear cells (PBMCs), collected at baseline. These receptors were obtained from a human donor with classical Hodgkin lymphoma. The CDR3 runs from the conserved cysteine through the conserved F or W. A D gene is named only where the DNA matches it firmly. Size tells how often a clone was seen (once, few, many) or the class of an expanded clone, and some rows leave it out.

clone size: NA
V gene: TRBV4-3
D gene: NA
J gene: TRBJ2-1
CDR3 protein: CASSQDVGNNEQFF
CDR3 DNA: TGCGCCAGCAGCCAAGATGTAGGGAACAATGAGCAGTTCTTC

clone size: NA
V gene: TRBV4-1
D gene: TRBD1
J gene: TRBJ2-1
CDR3 protein: CASSQETWDRADEQFF
CDR3 DNA: TGCGCCAGCAGCCAAGAGACGTGGGACAGGGCGGACGAGCAGTTCTTC

clone size: NA
V gene: TRBV5-1
D gene: NA
J gene: TRBJ2-7
CDR3 protein: CASSLVPSSYEQYF
CDR3 DNA: TGCGCCAGCAGCTTAGTCCCGAGCTCCTACGAGCAGTACTTC

clone size: NA
V gene: TRBV30
D gene: NA
J gene: TRBJ1-4
CDR3 protein: CAWSEGLRKLFF
CDR3 DNA: TGTGCCTGGAGCGAAGGGTTGAGAAAACTGTTTTTT

clone size: NA
V gene: TRBV5-1
D gene: TRBD2
J gene: TRBJ2-1
CDR3 protein: CASSLGRVGLAGGHNEQFF
CDR3 DNA: TGCGCCAGCAGCTTGGGCCGCGTCGGACTAGCGGGGGGGCACAATGAGCAGTTCTTC

clone size: NA
V gene: TRBV6-5
D gene: TRBD1
J gene: TRBJ1-2
CDR3 protein: CASRAPGQGARGYTF
CDR3 DNA: TGTGCCAGCAGAGCTCCGGGACAGGGGGCAAGGGGCTACACCTTC

clone size: once
V gene: TRBV7-9
D gene: NA
J gene: TRBJ1-1
CDR3 protein: CASSSPRQGSTEAFF
CDR3 DNA: TGTGCCAGCAGCTCCCCTAGGCAGGGGTCCACTGAAGCTTTCTTT

clone size: NA
V gene: TRBV5-1
D gene: NA
J gene: TRBJ1-1
CDR3 protein: CASSLPGREAFF
CDR3 DNA: TGCGCCAGCAGCTTGCCGGGACGAGAAGCTTTCTTT

clone size: few
V gene: TRBV5-1
D gene: NA
J gene: TRBJ1-6
CDR3 protein: CASSLAGQGQSPLHF
CDR3 DNA: TGCGCCAGCAGCTTGGCCGGGCAGGGACAATCACCCCTCCACTTT

clone size: NA
V gene: TRBV29-1
D gene: NA
J gene: TRBJ2-1
CDR3 protein: CSVPVPEQFF
CDR3 DNA: TGCAGCGTCCCAGTTCCTGAGCAGTTCTTC

clone size: NA
V gene: TRBV18
D gene: TRBD2
J gene: TRBJ2-1
CDR3 protein: CASSPGTSGGGEQFF
CDR3 DNA: TGTGCCAGCTCACCCGGGACTAGCGGGGGGGGTGAGCAGTTCTTC

clone size: NA
V gene: TRBV6-6
D gene: NA
J gene: TRBJ1-2
CDR3 protein: CASATGGAQYGYTF
CDR3 DNA: TGTGCCAGCGCAACCGGCGGGGCGCAGTATGGCTACACCTTC

clone size: NA
V gene: TRBV4-2
D gene: NA
J gene: TRBJ2-7
CDR3 protein: CASSQADSSYEQYF
CDR3 DNA: TGTGCCAGCAGCCAAGCGGACAGCAGCTACGAGCAGTACTTC

clone size: NA
V gene: TRBV2
D gene: NA
J gene: TRBJ1-4
CDR3 protein: CASSAWALANEKLFF
CDR3 DNA: TGTGCCAGCAGTGCCTGGGCCTTAGCTAATGAAAAACTGTTTTTT

clone size: once
V gene: TRBV7-9
D gene: NA
J gene: TRBJ1-2
CDR3 protein: CASSLDGLHGYTF
CDR3 DNA: TGTGCCAGCAGCTTAGACGGTCTTCATGGCTACACCTTC

clone size: NA
V gene: TRBV21-1
D gene: NA
J gene: TRBJ2-5
CDR3 protein: CASSKRYDREGETQYF
CDR3 DNA: TGTGCCAGCAGCAAAAGGTATGATAGGGAAGGAGAGACCCAGTACTTC

clone size: NA
V gene: TRBV5-1
D gene: NA
J gene: TRBJ1-3
CDR3 protein: CASSLAGSSGSTIYF
CDR3 DNA: TGCGCCAGCAGCTTGGCCGGAAGCTCTGGAAGCACCATATATTTT

clone size: NA
V gene: TRBV5-1
D gene: NA
J gene: TRBJ2-5
CDR3 protein: CASSHPDRKTQYF
CDR3 DNA: TGCGCCAGCAGCCACCCGGACCGGAAGACCCAGTACTTC

clone size: once
V gene: TRBV10-2
D gene: NA
J gene: TRBJ2-2
CDR3 protein: CASSEIANTGELFF
CDR3 DNA: TGCGCCAGCAGTGAGATAGCGAACACCGGGGAGCTGTTTTTT

clone size: NA
V gene: TRBV5-1
D gene: TRBD1
J gene: TRBJ2-2
CDR3 protein: CASSLTGRVNTGELFF
CDR3 DNA: TGCGCCAGCAGCCTGACAGGGCGCGTGAACACCGGGGAGCTGTTTTTT

clone size: once
V gene: TRBV27
D gene: NA
J gene: TRBJ2-2
CDR3 protein: CASSFLFIGELFF
CDR3 DNA: TGTGCCAGCAGTTTCCTTTTCATTGGGGAGCTGTTTTTT

clone size: NA
V gene: TRBV28
D gene: NA
J gene: TRBJ2-3
CDR3 protein: CACSGRQAQSTDTQYF
CDR3 DNA: TGTGCCTGCTCGGGGAGACAGGCGCAAAGCACAGATACGCAGTATTTT

clone size: NA
V gene: TRBV6-5
D gene: NA
J gene: TRBJ2-5
CDR3 protein: CASRQLAFQETQYF
CDR3 DNA: TGTGCCAGCAGGCAACTAGCCTTCCAAGAGACCCAGTACTTC

clone size: NA
V gene: TRBV5-1
D gene: TRBD1
J gene: TRBJ2-7
CDR3 protein: CASSLVPGQTYEQYF
CDR3 DNA: TGCGCCAGCAGCTTGGTACCGGGACAGACCTACGAGCAGTACTTC

clone size: NA
V gene: TRBV5-1
D gene: NA
J gene: TRBJ1-3
CDR3 protein: CASSLGSSGNTIYF
CDR3 DNA: TGCGCCAGCAGCCTAGGAAGCTCTGGAAACACCATATATTTT

clone size: NA
V gene: TRBV10-2
D gene: NA
J gene: TRBJ2-1
CDR3 protein: CASRMSYLDEQFF
CDR3 DNA: TGCGCCAGCAGGATGTCTTACCTCGATGAGCAGTTCTTC

clone size: NA
V gene: TRBV19
D gene: NA
J gene: TRBJ2-3
CDR3 protein: CASSIGGVRADTQYF
CDR3 DNA: TGTGCCAGTAGTATAGGCGGAGTCAGGGCAGATACGCAGTATTTT

clone size: NA
V gene: TRBV5-1
D gene: NA
J gene: TRBJ1-5
CDR3 protein: CASSLGQAGGYPQHF
CDR3 DNA: TGCGCCAGCAGCTTGGGACAGGCGGGGGGTTATCCCCAGCATTTT

clone size: NA
V gene: TRBV4-2
D gene: NA
J gene: TRBJ1-1
CDR3 protein: CASSQDLPPGNTEAFF
CDR3 DNA: TGTGCCAGCAGCCAAGATCTTCCTCCAGGGAACACTGAAGCTTTCTTT

clone size: NA
V gene: TRBV5-1
D gene: NA
J gene: TRBJ2-3
CDR3 protein: CASRPDAADTQYF
CDR3 DNA: TGCGCCAGCAGACCGGACGCCGCAGATACGCAGTATTTT

clone size: NA
V gene: TRBV6-5
D gene: NA
J gene: TRBJ2-7
CDR3 protein: CASRRPGGGSDEQYF
CDR3 DNA: TGTGCCAGCAGGCGGCCCGGAGGGGGGTCGGACGAGCAGTACTTC

clone size: NA
V gene: TRBV6-5
D gene: NA
J gene: TRBJ2-1
CDR3 protein: CASSYGGGNSYNEQFF
CDR3 DNA: TGTGCCAGCAGTTACGGGGGAGGTAACTCCTACAATGAGCAGTTCTTC

clone size: NA
V gene: TRBV15
D gene: TRBD1
J gene: TRBJ1-2
CDR3 protein: CATRATGGGYGYTF
CDR3 DNA: TGTGCCACCAGGGCTACAGGGGGAGGTTATGGCTACACCTTC

clone size: NA
V gene: TRBV19
D gene: NA
J gene: TRBJ1-5
CDR3 protein: CASNPRTDTPYSNQPQHF
CDR3 DNA: TGTGCCAGTAACCCCAGGACGGATACCCCGTATAGCAATCAGCCCCAGCATTTT

clone size: NA
V gene: TRBV21-1
D gene: NA
J gene: TRBJ2-2
CDR3 protein: CASSKVGTSGAQGELFF
CDR3 DNA: TGTGCCAGCAGCAAAGTGGGGACTAGCGGGGCCCAGGGGGAGCTGTTTTTT

clone size: NA
V gene: TRBV19
D gene: NA
J gene: TRBJ2-3
CDR3 protein: CASSSNRGGTDTQYF
CDR3 DNA: TGTGCCAGTAGTTCGAATAGAGGTGGCACAGATACGCAGTATTTT

clone size: NA
V gene: TRBV25-1
D gene: NA
J gene: TRBJ2-7
CDR3 protein: CASSEYGGSYEQYF
CDR3 DNA: TGTGCCAGCAGTGAATACGGGGGCTCCTACGAGCAGTACTTC

clone size: NA
V gene: TRBV5-1
D gene: NA
J gene: TRBJ2-2
CDR3 protein: CASSLQGLETGELFF
CDR3 DNA: TGCGCCAGCAGCTTACAAGGACTGGAGACCGGGGAGCTGTTTTTT

clone size: NA
V gene: TRBV19
D gene: TRBD1
J gene: TRBJ1-4
CDR3 protein: CASSMTTGSFVGEKLFF
CDR3 DNA: TGTGCCAGTAGTATGACGACAGGGAGTTTCGTGGGGGAAAAACTGTTTTTT

clone size: NA
V gene: TRBV7-3
D gene: NA
J gene: TRBJ2-2
CDR3 protein: CASSLAENTGELFF
CDR3 DNA: TGTGCCAGCAGCTTAGCGGAGAACACCGGGGAGCTGTTTTTT

clone size: NA
V gene: TRBV5-1
D gene: NA
J gene: TRBJ1-3
CDR3 protein: CASSLQGTGNTIYF
CDR3 DNA: TGCGCCAGCAGCTTACAGGGAACTGGAAACACCATATATTTT

clone size: once
V gene: TRBV13
D gene: NA
J gene: TRBJ1-2
CDR3 protein: CASSLGQGGNYGYTF
CDR3 DNA: TGTGCCAGCAGCTTAGGGCAGGGAGGTAACTATGGCTACACCTTC

clone size: NA
V gene: TRBV7-9
D gene: NA
J gene: TRBJ2-6
CDR3 protein: CASSQAGANVLTF
CDR3 DNA: TGTGCCAGCAGCCAAGCGGGGGCCAACGTCCTGACTTTC

clone size: NA
V gene: TRBV6-6
D gene: TRBD1
J gene: TRBJ2-7
CDR3 protein: CAIGQGYEQYF
CDR3 DNA: TGTGCCATCGGACAGGGGTACGAGCAGTACTTC

clone size: NA
V gene: TRBV28
D gene: NA
J gene: TRBJ1-2
CDR3 protein: CASSLSHEHYGYTF
CDR3 DNA: TGTGCCAGCAGTTTATCGCACGAGCACTATGGCTACACCTTC

clone size: NA
V gene: TRBV5-1
D gene: NA
J gene: TRBJ1-1
CDR3 protein: CASSAGQNEAFF
CDR3 DNA: TGCGCCAGCAGCGCCGGACAAAATGAAGCTTTCTTT

clone size: NA
V gene: TRBV5-1
D gene: NA
J gene: TRBJ2-7
CDR3 protein: CASSLTGSYEQYF
CDR3 DNA: TGCGCCAGCAGCTTGACAGGGTCCTACGAGCAGTACTTC

clone size: NA
V gene: TRBV5-1
D gene: NA
J gene: TRBJ2-2
CDR3 protein: CASSLEGGTGELFF
CDR3 DNA: TGCGCCAGCAGCTTGGAGGGGGGCACCGGGGAGCTGTTTTTT

clone size: NA
V gene: TRBV9
D gene: TRBD1
J gene: TRBJ2-7
CDR3 protein: CASSVVWTGGFRVYEQYF
CDR3 DNA: TGTGCCAGCAGCGTAGTTTGGACAGGGGGTTTCCGGGTATACGAGCAGTACTTC

clone size: NA
V gene: TRBV4-3
D gene: NA
J gene: TRBJ1-1
CDR3 protein: CASSQGQLNTEAFF
CDR3 DNA: TGCGCCAGCAGCCAAGGACAGCTTAACACTGAAGCTTTCTTT

clone size: NA
V gene: TRBV5-1
D gene: NA
J gene: TRBJ2-2
CDR3 protein: CASSSSPGELFF
CDR3 DNA: TGCGCCAGCAGCTCCTCCCCCGGGGAGCTGTTTTTT

clone size: NA
V gene: TRBV29-1
D gene: NA
J gene: TRBJ1-1
CDR3 protein: CSVEENLKREGSTEAFF
CDR3 DNA: TGCAGCGTTGAAGAGAACCTTAAACGCGAGGGAAGCACTGAAGCTTTCTTT

clone size: NA
V gene: TRBV5-5
D gene: TRBD2
J gene: TRBJ2-5
CDR3 protein: CASSLEGTSGETQYF
CDR3 DNA: TGTGCCAGCAGCTTGGAGGGGACTAGCGGGGAGACCCAGTACTTC